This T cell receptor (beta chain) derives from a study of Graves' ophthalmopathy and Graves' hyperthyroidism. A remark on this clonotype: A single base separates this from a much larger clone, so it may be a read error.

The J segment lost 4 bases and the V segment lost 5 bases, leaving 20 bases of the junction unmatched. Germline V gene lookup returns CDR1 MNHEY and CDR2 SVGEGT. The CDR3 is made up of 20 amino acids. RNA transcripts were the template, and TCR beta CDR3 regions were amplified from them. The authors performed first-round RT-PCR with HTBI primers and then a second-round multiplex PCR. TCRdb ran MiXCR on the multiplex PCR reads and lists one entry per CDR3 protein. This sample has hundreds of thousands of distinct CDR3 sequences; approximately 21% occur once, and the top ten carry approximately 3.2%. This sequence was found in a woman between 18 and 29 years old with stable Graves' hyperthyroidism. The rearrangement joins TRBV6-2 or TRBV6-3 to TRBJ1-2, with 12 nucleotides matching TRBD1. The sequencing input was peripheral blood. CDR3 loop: CASSRRSLSGTGGLGYGYTF. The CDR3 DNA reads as TGTGCCAGCAGTCGTCGGTCCCTTTCCGGGACAGGGGGCCTTGGCTATGGCTACACCTTC.